Presented here are 18 T cell receptor beta chains from one specimen sequenced in a study of breast tumors, draining lymph nodes, adjacent tissues. MiXCR, applied by TCRdb to the multiplex PCR reads, yields one record per CDR3 protein. This table holds about 63,000 distinct CDR3 sequences, less than 75% found once. Sequencing input: breast tumor tissue. Receptors originate from a female donor with breast cancer. Some clones in this sample may be carry-over from other donors' samples.

The chain employs TRBV29-1 and TRBJ1-4; D is possibly TRBD1 (5 bases). The CDR3 consists of 12 residues. From germline, CDR1 is SQVTM and CDR2 ANQGSEA. V shed 7 bases and J shed 4 bases, with 10 bases lying between them. CDR3 loop: CSAGVGNEKLFF. The DNA for the CDR3 is TGCAGCGCGGGGGTGGGTAATGAAAAACTGTTTTTT.

This clonotype occurred many times. The genes are TRBV6-6 and TRBJ1-3, with 7 bases that match TRBD1. The V gene's germline CDR1 is MNHNY and CDR2 SVGAGI (reference sequence). V shed 8 bases, J shed 7 bases, and the junction held 11 bases outside the gene matches. The CDR3 covers 14 residues. CDR3 bases: TGTGCCAGCGGTGACAGGGTTGCGCGGAACACCATATATTTT. Amino acids: CASGDRVARNTIYF.

This clonotype appeared a single time. V is TRBV7-2 and J is TRBJ2-5; D is possibly TRBD1 (6 bases). This CDR3 has 15 residues. The V and J ends lost 1 base and 4 bases respectively, with 13 bases between them. Germline CDR1 SGHTA, CDR2 FQGNSA. The CDR3, as DNA: TGTGCCAGCAGCTTAGAGGCTGGGGGCCTAGAGACCCAGTACTTC. Its protein product is CASSLEAGGLETQYF.

The chain employs TRBV7-9 and TRBJ2-7, with TRBD1 matching over 7 bases. This CDR3 contains 17 residues. Per germline, CDR1 SEHNR and CDR2 FQNEAQ (reference sequence). Germline trimming cut 4 bases from V and 0 bases from J; bases unmatched to any gene: 12. Here the CDR3 DNA reads TGTGCCAGCAGCTCAAAGCACCGGGACAGATTCTCCTACGAGCAGTACTTC. This sequence encodes CASSSKHRDRFSYEQYF.

This clonotype has ten or more counts. The rearrangement uses TRBV11-2 and TRBJ2-5; 8 positions match TRBD1. The CDR3 contains 15 residues. V dropped 7 bases and J dropped 5; count of bases not matched to a gene: 12. Germline lookup yields CDR1 SGHAT and CDR2 FQNNGV. CDR3 nucleotides: TGTGCCAGCATTGGAGGACAGGGATTTCACGAGACCCAGTACTTC. This codes for CASIGGQGFHETQYF.

Of note for this clonotype: Likely a read error: the CDR3 ends without its conserved phenylalanine or tryptophan. The V gene is TRBV7-2, the J gene TRBJ2-5, with a possible D match to TRBD2 (6 bases). Trimming removed 4 bases at V and 8 bases at J, with 17 bases between. Germline V gives CDR1 SGHTA, CDR2 FQGNSA. The CDR3 totals 14 residues. The CDR3 DNA is TGTGCCAGCAGCTCCGGTGGCGGGGCAGAAACCCAGTACCTC. Its translation is CASSSGGGAETQYL.

V is TRBV24-1 and J is TRBJ2-5; D gene unclear. The CDR3 runs 15 residues. Germline CDR1 reads KGHDR; CDR2 reads SFDVKD. The germline V and J ends were trimmed by 4 bases and 1 base, with 12 bases remaining between them. CDR3 DNA sequence: TGTGCCACCAGTGAAAAGGACCGGATCCAAGAGACCCAGTACTTC. Its translation is CATSEKDRIQETQYF.

Details on this clonotype: A junction boundary mismatches the germline segment, possibly from a read error. The chain combines TRBV6-6 with TRBJ1-6; no firm D call. There are 16 residues in the CDR3. Germline CDR1 and CDR2: MNHNY and SVGAGI (reference sequence). The CDR3 spells CASSCRGSSYDSPLHF. DNA for the CDR3: TGTGCCAGCAGTTGCAGAGGAAGCTCCTATGATTCACCCCTCCACTTT.

V usage is TRBV13 and J usage is TRBJ2-7, with 13 nucleotides matching TRBD2. Per germline, CDR1 PRHDT and CDR2 FYEKMQ (reference sequence). V lost 0 bases, J lost 0 bases, and 17 bases stayed unmatched. This CDR3 region has 22 residues. The CDR3 here is CASSLGGRTSGGAIISSYEQYF. The CDR3 coding sequence is TGTGCCAGCAGCTTAGGCGGCCGAACTAGCGGGGGGGCTATCATCAGCTCCTACGAGCAGTACTTC.

This clonotype was observed many times. A much larger clonotype is one base distant, so this may be a read error. The CDR3 sequence: CASSHNKRQKTQYF. The CDR3 region has the DNA TGTGCCAGCAGTCATAACAAGCGTCAAAAGACCCAGTACTTC. This chain links TRBV6-5 with TRBJ2-5; D gene uncertain. Germline lookup yields CDR1 MNHEY and CDR2 SVGAGI. The CDR3 runs 14 residues. The V end was cut by 5 bases, the J end by 6 bases, with 16 bases between.

This clonotype was seen at least ten times. At one end the junction does not follow the germline gene, possibly because of a read error. The rearrangement links TRBV6-5 to TRBJ1-5; D unclear. The length of the CDR3 is 13 residues. Looked up from germline, CDR1 is MNHEY and CDR2 is SVGAGI. The CDR3 spells CASSHSLYQPQHF. DNA of the CDR3: TGTGCCAGCAGTCACTCCCTATATCAGCCCCAGCATTTT.

As regards this clonotype: A much larger clonotype is one base distant, so this may be a read error. This chain uses TRBV5-1 with TRBJ2-5; possible D gene TRBD1, 5 bases. Trimming stripped 4 bases from V and 1 base from J, with 14 bases between. This CDR3 is built from 15 residues. The germline gives CDR1 SGHRS, CDR2 YFSETQ. The CDR3 sequence is CASSPGADSQETQYF. CDR3 nucleotide sequence: TGCGCCAGCAGCCCTGGGGCAGATTCCCAAGAGACCCAGTACTTC.

V usage is TRBV7-9 and J usage is TRBJ2-7; D might be TRBD2 (6 bases). V lost 3 bases and J 5 bases, leaving 14 bases between the germline ends. This CDR3 contains 14 residues. The germline V gene has CDR1 SEHNR and CDR2 FQNEAQ (reference sequence). As DNA, the CDR3 is TGTGCCAGCAGCTTCGTGGGCAGGGAGGACGAGCAGTACTTC. It specifies CASSFVGREDEQYF.

This chain joins TRBV9 and TRBJ2-5, with D perhaps TRBD1 or TRBD2 (7 bases each). Per germline, CDR1 SGDLS and CDR2 YYNGEE. This CDR3 is 16 amino acids long. With 0 bases removed from V and 5 bases from J, the gap between germline ends came to 17 bases. The CDR3, as DNA: TGTGCCAGCAGCGTAGGAGGGGAGGGGGCGGGGGAGACCCAGTACTTC. It translates to CASSVGGEGAGETQYF.

This chain links TRBV29-1 with TRBJ2-7, with D perhaps matching TRBD1 (5 bases). V was shortened by 4 bases and J by 7 bases, with 20 bases between the two germline ends. CDR3 length: 14 amino acids. Germline V gives CDR1 SQVTM, CDR2 ANQGSEA. CDR3 sequence reads: CSVVYYLGAQEQYF. DNA for the CDR3: TGCAGCGTTGTTTACTACTTAGGGGCGCAAGAGCAGTACTTC.

This clonotype was observed many times. The chain has TRBV24-1 and TRBJ2-5; 8 bases map to TRBD2. The germline CDR1 and CDR2 sequences are KGHDR and SFDVKD. After removal of 7 bases from V and 3 bases from J, the junction contained 3 bases not matched to a gene. The CDR3 runs 13 residues. This CDR3 reads CATRGAGEETQYF. In DNA form, the CDR3 reads TGTGCCACCAGGGGAGCGGGGGAAGAGACCCAGTACTTC.

Many counts were recorded for this clonotype. The chain joins TRBV12-3 or TRBV12-4 to TRBJ2-1, with a tentative D call TRBD2 (5 bases). Deletions cut 6 bases from V and 0 bases from J, with 9 bases between. The CDR3 has 14 amino acids. CDR3 DNA sequence: TGTGCCAGCAGACTGGGGAGCTCCTACAATGAGCAGTTCTTC. It specifies CASRLGSSYNEQFF.

The CDR3: CASSGFDNQETQYF. As DNA, the CDR3 is TGTGCCAGTAGTGGGTTCGACAACCAAGAGACCCAGTACTTC. J is TRBJ2-5 and V is TRBV19, with D unresolved. The germline gives CDR1 LNHDA, CDR2 SQIVND (reference sequence). Trimming left V 5 bases short and J 0 bases short, with 10 bases between. This CDR3 has 14 amino acids. The complete variable domain, with remaining parts taken from reference TRBV19 and TRBJ2-5, reads DGGITQSPKYLFRKEGQNVTLSCEQNLNHDAMYWYRQDPGQGLRLIYYSQIVNDFQKGDIAEGYSVSREKKESFPLTVTSAQKNPTAFYLCASSGFDNQETQYFGPGTRLLVL.